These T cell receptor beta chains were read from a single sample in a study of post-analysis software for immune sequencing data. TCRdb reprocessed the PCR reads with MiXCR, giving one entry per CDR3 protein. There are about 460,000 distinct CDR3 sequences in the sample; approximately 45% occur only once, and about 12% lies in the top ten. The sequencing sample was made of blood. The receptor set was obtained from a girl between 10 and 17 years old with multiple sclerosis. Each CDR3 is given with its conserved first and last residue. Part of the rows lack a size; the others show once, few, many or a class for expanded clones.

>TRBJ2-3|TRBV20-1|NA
CSASRRSSTDTQYF
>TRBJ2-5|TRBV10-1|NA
CASSGLAGNEQYF
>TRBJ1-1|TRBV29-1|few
CSGGQRNTEAFF
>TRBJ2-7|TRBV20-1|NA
CSAPRTGIYEQYF
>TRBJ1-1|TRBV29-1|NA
CSVTTTGVRYTEAFF
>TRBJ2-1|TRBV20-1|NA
CSARGSGYNEQFF
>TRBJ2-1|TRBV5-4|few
CASSPGTSPSYNEQFF
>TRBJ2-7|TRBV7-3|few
CASSLRSRADEQYF
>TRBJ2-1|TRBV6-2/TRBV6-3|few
CASSYGGVSYNEQFF
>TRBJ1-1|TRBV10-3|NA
CAISEHVNTEAFF
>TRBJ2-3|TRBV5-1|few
CASSFEGVIADTQYF
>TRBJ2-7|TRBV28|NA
CASISGTGVYEQYF
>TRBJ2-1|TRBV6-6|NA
CASSYSTYNEQFF
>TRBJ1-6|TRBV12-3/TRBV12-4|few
CASSQIHTGMAASPLHF
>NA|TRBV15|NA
CATSRGGVQKETQYF
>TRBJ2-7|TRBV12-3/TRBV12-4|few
CASSLTAGDYEQYF
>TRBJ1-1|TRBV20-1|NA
CSSLAGGIVVEAFF
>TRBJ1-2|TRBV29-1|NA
CSVVTWRDYGYTF
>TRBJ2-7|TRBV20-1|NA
CSARGGAGTSEYNEQYF
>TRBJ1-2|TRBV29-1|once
CSVEVGGRSYGYAF
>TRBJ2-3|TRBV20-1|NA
CSARSDTQYF
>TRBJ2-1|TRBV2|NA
CASRIAPSVYNEQFF
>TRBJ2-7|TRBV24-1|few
CATSDSQPYEQYF
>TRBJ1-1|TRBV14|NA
CASRKGQLNTEAFF
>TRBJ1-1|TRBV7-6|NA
CASSLATGRNTEAFF
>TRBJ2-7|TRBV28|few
CASSSFSYEQYF